These T cell receptor beta chains were read from a single sample in a study of cytomegalovirus exposure and HLA in healthy donors. Using immunoSEQ multiplex PCR, the repertoire was profiled, and TCRdb retains in-frame clones only, with some absent. Here the sample spans 150,000 or so clones, 76% being singletons. The sequenced sample consisted of PBMCs. The receptors come from a female donor in good health and CMV-seronegative. CDR3s include the opening cysteine and the closing phenylalanine or tryptophan. The order of the fields is D gene, clone size, V gene, J gene, CDR3 DNA, CDR3 protein. The D gene is left open where the match is weak. Clone size appears in some rows only: once, few, many, or a class for an expanded clone.

>NA|NA|TRBV5-1|TRBJ1-1
TGCGCCAGCAGGGACTTAGGGGGGAACACTGAAGCTTTCTTT
CASRDLGGNTEAFF
>NA|few|TRBV10-3|TRBJ1-1
TGTGCCATCGTTGGGGAGGTGAACACTGAAGCTTTCTTT
CAIVGEVNTEAFF
>TRBD1|NA|TRBV7-2|TRBJ1-5
TGTGCCAGCAGCCCCCAGACAGGGCCTAAGCAGCCCCAGCATTTT
CASSPQTGPKQPQHF
>NA|NA|TRBV28|TRBJ2-7
TGTGCCAGTCATAGGTCCATGGGAGACGAGCAGTACTTC
CASHRSMGDEQYF
>NA|NA|TRBV7-2|TRBJ1-2
TGTGCCAGCAGCCCCACGGGGGGGAACTATGGCTACACCTTC
CASSPTGGNYGYTF
>TRBD1|NA|TRBV28|TRBJ1-1
TGTGCCAGCAGTGCGACAGGGACGGCAGAAGCTTTCTTT
CASSATGTAEAFF
>NA|once|TRBV30|TRBJ1-1
TGTGCCTGGAGTAGGGGGGGGCCGGGCGGTGAAGCTTTCTTT
CAWSRGGPGGEAFF
>TRBD2|NA|TRBV5-4|TRBJ2-3
TGTGCCAGCAGCTACCGGACTAACGGGAGGGTCCTTACAGATACGCAGTATTTT
CASSYRTNGRVLTDTQYF
>NA|NA|TRBV18|TRBJ2-7
TGTGCCAGCTCACCTTCTGAAGGGTTAGGAGGCGAGCAGTACTTC
CASSPSEGLGGEQYF
>TRBD2|NA|TRBV5-4|TRBJ2-5
TGTGCCAGCAGCTCGAAACTAGCGGGAGTGGAGACCCAGTACTTC
CASSSKLAGVETQYF
>NA|NA|TRBV29-1|TRBJ2-2
TGCAGCGTTGAAGATCAACAGGGTCGGACCGGGGAGCTGTTTTTT
CSVEDQQGRTGELFF
>NA|few|TRBV5-1|TRBJ2-1
TGCGCCAGCAGCCTCGATCCGGGTCTGGGCAATGAGCAGTTCTTC
CASSLDPGLGNEQFF
>TRBD2|NA|TRBV11-2|TRBJ2-3
TGTGCCAGCAGCTTAGGAGCGGGAGGCCCCGATACGCAGTATTTT
CASSLGAGGPDTQYF
>TRBD1|NA|TRBV10-1|TRBJ1-5
TGCGCCAGCCTCCGGGACAGGCAGAATCAGCCCCAGCATTTT
CASLRDRQNQPQHF
>NA|NA|TRBV5-4|TRBJ1-2
TGTGCCAGCAGCCCCCTGGGAGGGGTTGGCTATGGCTACACCTTC
CASSPLGGVGYGYTF
>NA|NA|TRBV27|TRBJ2-3
TGTGCCAGCAGTTTTTCGGGTATGAGGGCAGATACGCAGTATTTT
CASSFSGMRADTQYF
>NA|NA|TRBV4-1|TRBJ1-2
TGCGCCAGCAGCCAAGACAGCATATCGGGCTATGGCTACACCTTC
CASSQDSISGYGYTF
>TRBD2|once|TRBV5-4|TRBJ2-5
TGTGCCAGCAGCTTGTTGGGGGGGGCGGGAGGGCGGGAGACCCAGTACTTC
CASSLLGGAGGRETQYF
>TRBD2|NA|TRBV5-1|TRBJ2-1
TGCGCCAGCTCCTCCGGGACTAGCGTTCTCAATGAGCAGTTCTTC
CASSSGTSVLNEQFF
>NA|NA|TRBV7-2|TRBJ1-1
TGTGCCAGCAGCTTAGTTGGCGGGGCCGACACTGAAGCTTTCTTT
CASSLVGGADTEAFF
>NA|once|TRBV27|TRBJ1-1
TGTGCCAGCAGTTTATATGGTGGTGTCACCTACCTGAACACTGAAGCTTTCTTT
CASSLYGGVTYLNTEAFF
>TRBD1|few|TRBV5-1|TRBJ2-5
TGCGCCAGCAGCTTCCGGGACAGGGGCCAAGAGACCCAGTACTTC
CASSFRDRGQETQYF
>NA|once|TRBV29-1|TRBJ2-2
TGCAGCGTTGGCAATTTGGAGTACACCGGGGAGCTGTTTTTT
CSVGNLEYTGELFF
>NA|few|TRBV7-2|TRBJ2-7
TGTGCCAGCAGCTTACTCCGCCTAGGGGAAATTGACGAGCAGTACTTC
CASSLLRLGEIDEQYF
>NA|few|TRBV7-9|TRBJ2-3
TGTGCCAGCAGCCCACAGGGAAGTACAGATACGCAGTATTTT
CASSPQGSTDTQYF
>TRBD2|NA|TRBV5-1|TRBJ2-3
TGCGCCAGCAGCTTGCCTAGCGGGGGGTTAGATACGCAGTATTTT
CASSLPSGGLDTQYF
>NA|NA|TRBV5-4|TRBJ1-3
TGTGCCAGCAGCTCTACAGGGACCTCTGGAAACACCATATATTTT
CASSSTGTSGNTIYF
>NA|NA|TRBV7-9|TRBJ1-2
TGTGCCAGCACTTTTAGCGGCCGGGCGGAAACTGGCTATGGCTACACCTTC
CASTFSGRAETGYGYTF
>NA|once|TRBV19|TRBJ1-2
TGTGCCAGTAGTGGGCAGAACTATGGCTACACCTTC
CASSGQNYGYTF